The sample holds a few counts of the clone carrying this T cell receptor (beta chain). The antigen is unknown. The source of the sample is a study of blood T cells in healthy people across ages. Study conclusions and caveats: Donor CMV infection status was unknown, possibly confounding age-related changes in expanded clonotypes. Calculation of diversity from one million T cells yielded estimates considered to be underestimates. Per million T cells, TCR beta diversity dropped about linearly as age rose.

The second PCR ran about 6 to 12 cycles with a sample-barcoded 5' primer and J-beta primers. Each CDR3 protein is one row after TCRdb ran MiXCR on the 5' RACE reads. This sample carries 1.8 million or so distinct CDR3 sequences, 39% of them seen once, and the ten largest clones take roughly 23%. CDR1 and CDR2 from the germline V gene are MDHEN and SYDVKM. The CDR3 runs 15 residues. Losses at the gene ends were 4 bases for V and 3 bases for J; bases not matched to a gene: 6. The origin of this receptor is a human donor in good health. This chain uses TRBV28 with TRBJ2-3; 8 nucleotides line up with TRBD2. Sequenced input: blood. The CDR3 here is CASSSKLAETDTQYF. The CDR3 DNA is TGTGCCAGCAGTTCCAAACTAGCGGAAACAGATACGCAGTATTTT.